This TCR beta chain originates from a study of T cell repertoires in cytomegalovirus infection. Turning to the study itself: Public TCR beta signatures indicated both CMV infection and matching HLA type. Study conclusions and caveats: HLA-C-restricted CMV-specific TCR beta clonotypes were dominant in the ex vivo response. Accumulated public TCR beta family frequency recognized individuals carrying CMV together with the relevant HLA.

V was cut by 5 bases and J by 2 bases, with 24 bases left in between. This CDR3 is 18 amino acids long. Germline V gives CDR1 SEHNR, CDR2 FQNEAQ (reference sequence). About this clonotype: What it recognizes is unknown.

TCRdb recomputed calls from the reads with MiXCR, one row per CDR3 protein. This sample yields 450,000 to 550,000 distinct CDR3 sequences, of which 16% are seen a single time; under 30% belongs to the top ten. What was sequenced was CD8+ T cells from PBMCs. The V and J genes are TRBV7-9 and TRBJ1-1; D uncertain. The receptor's source is a human donor in good health (CMV status not recorded). Some clones in this sample may be carry-over from other donors' samples. CDR3 sequence: CASSTDDWSRGYNTEAFF. For the CDR3, the DNA is TGTGCCAGCAGCACCGACGACTGGAGCCGGGGATATAACACTGAAGCTTTCTTT.